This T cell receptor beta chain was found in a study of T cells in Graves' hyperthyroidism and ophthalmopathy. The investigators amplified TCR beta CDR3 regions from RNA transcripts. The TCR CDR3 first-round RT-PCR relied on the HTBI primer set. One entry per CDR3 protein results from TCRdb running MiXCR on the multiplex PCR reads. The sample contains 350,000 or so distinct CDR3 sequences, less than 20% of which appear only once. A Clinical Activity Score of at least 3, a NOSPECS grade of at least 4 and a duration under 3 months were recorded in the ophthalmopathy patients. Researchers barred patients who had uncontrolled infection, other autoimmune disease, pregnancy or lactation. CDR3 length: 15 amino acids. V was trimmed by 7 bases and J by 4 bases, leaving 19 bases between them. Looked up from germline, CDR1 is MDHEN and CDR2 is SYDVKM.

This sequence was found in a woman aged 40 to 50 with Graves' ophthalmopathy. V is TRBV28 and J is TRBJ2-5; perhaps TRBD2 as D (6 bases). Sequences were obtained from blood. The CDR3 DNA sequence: TGTGCCAGCACCCCAGGAGGGGAACTCGGAGAGACCCAGTACTTC. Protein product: CASTPGGELGETQYF.